This record looks at one T cell receptor (beta chain) sequence and its context. Within the sample, other DNA sequences also encode this same CDR3. From germline, CDR1 is LGHNA and CDR2 YSLEER. The V and J ends lost 4 bases and 0 bases, in that order; junction bases with no gene match: 2. The CDR3 covers 15 residues. The record originates from a study of shared T cell receptors in the human thymus. Sequenced by immunoSEQ multiplex PCR; TCRdb stores in-frame clones only, minus some. The data contain hundreds of thousands of clones, 70% to 90% of them singletons. These data also featured in a second study, about human thymus T cells.

The TCR was taken from a girl less than two years old with a congenital heart defect. The chain uses TRBV4-3 and TRBJ1-5; 8 positions match TRBD1. Specimen: thymocytes. The DNA for the CDR3 is TGCGCCAGCAGCCGAGACAGGGGTAGCAATCAGCCCCAGCATTTT. Translated: CASSRDRGSNQPQHF.